The 26 T cell receptor beta chains below all came from one sample that was sequenced in a study of control samples from healthy donors and cancer patients. This table comes from immunoSEQ multiplex PCR, and its TCRdb copy is limited to in-frame clones, with some not included. Of 130,000 or so clones in the sample, 90% are singletons; the top ten hold 2% to 3%. Sequencing used blood. These receptor sequences come from a man aged 35 to 55 in good health.

V is TRBV5-6 and J is TRBJ1-2; TRBD1 matches at 9 bases. Trimming removed 3 bases from V and 4 bases from J; junction bases left unmatched: 13. The CDR3 totals 17 residues. Germline V lookup: CDR1 SGHDT, CDR2 YYEEEE. The CDR3 protein is CASSSVQGAIHGYGYTF. The CDR3 nucleotides are TGTGCCAGCAGCTCCGTACAGGGGGCGATTCATGGCTATGGCTACACCTTC.

The gene calls are TRBV7-8 and TRBJ1-4; no clear D. Trimming removed 5 bases from V and 0 bases from J, with 13 bases in between. The CDR3 has 16 residues. Germline CDR1 reads SGHVS; CDR2 reads FQNEAQ. CDR3 sequence: CASSVRQLATNEKLFF. The CDR3 region has the DNA TGTGCCAGCAGCGTACGGCAGCTAGCAACTAATGAAAAACTGTTTTTT.

The CDR3 sequence: CASSPPPGREETQYF. CDR3 DNA: TGTGCCAGCAGCCCACCTCCTGGAAGGGAAGAGACCCAGTACTTC. The chain uses TRBV5-6 and TRBJ2-5, with D uncertain. This CDR3 contains 15 residues. The V and J ends lost 4 bases and 3 bases respectively, with 16 bases between them. Germline CDR1 and CDR2: SGHDT and YYEEEE.

The chain couples TRBV29-1 to TRBJ1-3; D possibly corresponds to TRBD1 (6 bases). CDR3 length: 13 residues. Trimming cost V 0 bases and J 3 bases, with 6 bases left between them. From germline, CDR1 is SQVTM and CDR2 ANQGSEA. The CDR3: CSVEEGGGNTIYF. For the CDR3, the DNA is TGCAGCGTTGAAGAAGGGGGTGGAAACACCATATATTTT.

This chain connects TRBV27 to TRBJ2-5; D ambiguous. The CDR3 is 13 residues long. The germline CDR1 and CDR2 sequences are MNHEY and SMNVEV (reference sequence). V was pared by 6 bases and J by 2 bases, with 10 bases between. CDR3 DNA: TGTGCCAGCAGCTTTGGCCGACAAGAGACCCAGTACTTC. It yields the protein CASSFGRQETQYF.

The rearrangement uses TRBV28 and TRBJ1-5; 7 nucleotides line up with TRBD1. Germline assignment: CDR1 MDHEN and CDR2 SYDVKM. With V trimmed by 5 bases and J by 0 bases, 4 bases remained unmatched. The CDR3 has 15 residues. Here the CDR3 DNA reads TGTGCCAGCAGTGGACAGGTCGATAGCAATCAGCCCCAGCATTTT. Amino acids: CASSGQVDSNQPQHF.

This clone has just a few counts. The V call is TRBV10-3, the J call TRBJ2-7, with D possibly being TRBD1 or TRBD2 (5 bases each). V lost 10 bases to trimming and J lost 0 bases, with 10 bases between them. Germline V gene sequence: CDR1 ENHRY, CDR2 SYGVKD. There are 12 residues in the CDR3. CDR3 loop: CATRGNSYEQYF. DNA of the CDR3: TGTGCCACCCGGGGCAACTCCTACGAGCAGTACTTC.

V is TRBV15 and J is TRBJ1-2; TRBD1 is a possible D gene (5 bases). Germline V CDR1 and CDR2: LNHNV, YYDKDF (reference sequence). The CDR3 totals 14 residues. V lost 11 bases and J 0 bases, leaving 16 bases between the germline ends. The CDR3 protein is CAATRDDSNYGYTF. The CDR3 DNA follows: TGTGCCGCGACGAGGGACGACTCTAACTATGGCTACACCTTC.

The rearrangement joins TRBV5-1 to TRBJ2-2, with 9 positions matching TRBD1. CDR3 length equals 17 residues. Germline trimming cut 2 bases from V and 10 bases from J; bases unmatched to any gene: 15. Germline loops: CDR1 SGHRS, CDR2 YFSETQ. This CDR3 reads CASSLVEGDRAFKELFF. The CDR3 DNA sequence: TGCGCCAGCAGCTTAGTGGAAGGGGACAGGGCGTTCAAGGAGCTGTTTTTT.

V usage is TRBV5-6 and J usage is TRBJ2-3; tentatively, D is TRBD1 (6 bases). The V and J ends lost 0 bases and 4 bases respectively, with 18 bases between them. CDR1 is SGHDT and CDR2 is YYEEEE in the germline V gene. The CDR3 is made up of 17 amino acids. The CDR3 region is CASSLAGRQAGADTQYF. As DNA, the CDR3 is TGTGCCAGCAGCTTGGCCGGGCGACAGGCAGGGGCAGATACGCAGTATTTT.

The chain combines TRBV24-1 with TRBJ2-5; 7 bases fit TRBD2. V lost 4 bases to trimming and J lost 5 bases; unmatched junction nucleotides: 6. Germline V CDR1 and CDR2: KGHDR, SFDVKD. This CDR3 has 14 amino acids. Written as DNA, the CDR3 is TGTGCCACCAGTGAGCCGGGGGGTGGGGAGACCCAGTACTTC. The encoded protein is CATSEPGGGETQYF.

CDR3 residues: CSVIIGTPYNEQFF. The DNA of the CDR3 is TGCAGCGTTATTATCGGGACACCTTACAATGAGCAGTTCTTC. The rearrangement joins TRBV29-1 to TRBJ2-1, with TRBD1 as a possible D gene (6 bases). Trimming stripped 5 bases from V and 4 bases from J, with 15 bases between. CDR3 length: 14 residues. Germline CDR1 and CDR2: SQVTM and ANQGSEA.

The rearrangement joins TRBV4-1 to TRBJ2-2; D is ambiguous. This CDR3 contains 14 residues. Trimming took off 0 bases at V and 6 bases at J, with 8 bases between the two ends. CDR1 and CDR2 from the germline V gene are MGHRA and YSYEKL. The CDR3 loop reads CASSQDKVAGELFF. The CDR3 DNA sequence: TGCGCCAGCAGCCAAGATAAGGTCGCCGGGGAGCTGTTTTTT.

In DNA, the CDR3 is TGTGCCAGCAGCGCCGTACGAGGGGACAGGACTAACTATGGCTACACCTTC. Residues: CASSAVRGDRTNYGYTF. The chain has TRBV9 and TRBJ1-2, with 8 positions matching TRBD1. J was trimmed by 0 bases and V by 3 bases; bases with no gene match: 10. Germline CDR1 reads SGDLS; CDR2 reads YYNGEE. The CDR3 sequence is 17 residues long.

This clone was recorded once. V is TRBV3-1 (or the pseudogene TRBV3-2) and J is TRBJ2-3; D is undetermined. The CDR3 is made up of 13 amino acids. Per germline, CDR1 LGHDT and CDR2 YNNKEL (reference sequence). V gave up 0 bases and J gave up 6 bases, with 7 bases separating them. CDR3 residues: CASSQDPADTQYF. The DNA for the CDR3 is TGTGCCAGCAGCCAAGATCCCGCCGATACGCAGTATTTT.

This sequence joins TRBV20-1 and TRBJ1-1; no clear D. The germline gives CDR1 DFQATT, CDR2 SNEGSKA (reference sequence). V was clipped by 5 bases and J by 2 bases, with 6 bases between them. This CDR3 contains 11 residues. CDR3 sequence reads: CSAQVNTEAFF. The DNA of the CDR3 is TGCAGTGCTCAAGTCAACACTGAAGCTTTCTTT.

The V gene is TRBV5-1, the J gene TRBJ2-5, with D maybe TRBD2 (6 bases). Per germline, CDR1 SGHRS and CDR2 YFSETQ. V was cut by 4 bases and J by 4 bases, with 14 bases left in between. This CDR3 region has 14 residues. CDR3 nucleotide sequence: TGCGCCAGCAGCCCGGGACTGCGCCCAGAGACCCAGTACTTC. Translating it yields CASSPGLRPETQYF.

This rearrangement joins TRBV7-3 to TRBJ1-1, with a weak D call TRBD1 (5 bases). Germline CDR1 reads SGHTA; CDR2 reads FQGTGA. With 5 bases removed from V and 1 base from J, the gap between germline ends came to 11 bases. The CDR3 loop spans 14 amino acids. Here the CDR3 DNA reads TGTGCCAGCAGCCCTTCAACAGGGAACACTGAAGCTTTCTTT. Protein sequence: CASSPSTGNTEAFF. The variable domain in full, with the rest retrieved from reference TRBV7-3 and TRBJ1-1, is GAGVSQTPSNKVTEKGKYVELRCDPISGHTALYWYRQSLGQGPEFLIYFQGTGAADDSGLPNDRFFAVRPEGSVSTLKIQRTERGDSAVYLCASSPSTGNTEAFFGQGTRLTVV.

This clone was observed a single time. The V gene is TRBV5-1, the J gene TRBJ2-3; 9 bases map to TRBD2. V was pared by 0 bases and J by 2 bases, with 19 bases of the junction left unmatched. The V gene's germline CDR1 is SGHRS and CDR2 YFSETQ. The length of the CDR3 is 21 residues. CDR3 region: CASSLASAGGPAYPDTDTQYF. CDR3 sequence (DNA): TGCGCCAGCAGCTTGGCCTCCGCGGGGGGGCCCGCTTATCCCGACACAGATACGCAGTATTTT.

The chain combines TRBV11-2 with TRBJ1-6; D is uncertain. The germline V and J ends were trimmed by 0 bases and 1 base, with 7 bases remaining between them. This CDR3 contains 16 residues. Germline-derived CDR1 and CDR2 are SGHAT and FQNNGV. The CDR3 sequence: CASSLDRWSYNSPLHF. CDR3 coding DNA: TGTGCCAGCAGCTTAGACAGGTGGTCCTATAATTCACCCCTCCACTTT.

J is TRBJ1-6 and V is TRBV3-1 (or the pseudogene TRBV3-2), with D possibly being TRBD1 (6 bases). In germline, CDR1 is LGHDT, CDR2 YNNKEL (reference sequence). The CDR3 is made up of 13 amino acids. The germline V and J ends were trimmed by 3 bases and 9 bases, with 9 bases remaining between them. In nucleotides, the CDR3 is TGTGCCAGCAGCCAGAGGGGGGGTTCACCCCTCCACTTT. Translating gives CASSQRGGSPLHF.

This chain links TRBV5-1 with TRBJ2-5, with D possibly being TRBD1 or TRBD2 (5 bases each). V was shortened by 3 bases and J by 2 bases, with 14 bases between the two germline ends. The CDR3 is 15 amino acids. CDR1 is SGHRS and CDR2 is YFSETQ in the germline V gene. The CDR3, as DNA: TGCGCCAGCAGCTCGGACGGGGCACAACAAGAGACCCAGTACTTC. Residues: CASSSDGAQQETQYF.

This clone has only one observation. The V call is TRBV3-1 (or the pseudogene TRBV3-2), the J call TRBJ2-1; 7 bases are shared with TRBD2. Germline CDR1 reads LGHDT; CDR2 reads YNNKEL (reference sequence). This CDR3 spans 14 amino acids. V shed 1 base and J 9 bases; nucleotides not matched to a gene: 6. CDR3 in amino acids: CASSQGLGGGEQFF. The DNA for the CDR3 is TGTGCCAGCAGCCAAGGTTTAGGCGGGGGTGAGCAGTTCTTC.

The chain joins TRBV6-5 to TRBJ2-5; 11 nucleotides align to TRBD2. CDR1 and CDR2 (germline): MNHEY, SVGAGI. The CDR3 contains 15 residues. With 7 bases clipped from V and 0 bases from J, the junction kept 4 bases outside the gene matches. DNA of the CDR3: TGTGCCAGCAATGCACTAGCGGGGGACCAAGAGACCCAGTACTTC. Protein: CASNALAGDQETQYF.

In this sample, this clone turned up once. The J gene is TRBJ1-4, the V gene TRBV25-1; TRBD1 matches at 11 bases. Germline trimming cut 5 bases from V and 10 bases from J; bases unmatched to any gene: 6. This CDR3 is 14 amino acids long. CDR1 and CDR2 from the germline V gene are MGHDK and SYGVNS. The CDR3: CASSLGTGGRKLFF. CDR3 coding DNA: TGTGCCAGCAGTTTGGGGACAGGGGGGAGAAAACTGTTTTTT. The entire variable domain, with the rest obtained from reference TRBV25-1 and TRBJ1-4, is as follows: EADIYQTPRYLVIGTGKKITLECSQTMGHDKMYWYQQDPGMELHLIHYSYGVNSTEKGDLSSESTVSRIRTEHFPLTLESARPSHTSQYLCASSLGTGGRKLFFGSGTQLSVL.

The V gene is TRBV2, the J gene TRBJ2-5; D unclear. Germline CDR1 SNHLY, CDR2 FYNNEI. The V end was cut by 5 bases, the J end by 2 bases, with 15 bases between. The CDR3 spans 15 residues. The CDR3 loop reads CASSRSPPPQETQYF. The DNA for the CDR3 is TGTGCCAGCAGTCGAAGCCCACCACCACAAGAGACCCAGTACTTC.